The clone carrying this T cell receptor (beta chain) was picked up a small number of times. Its antigen remains unidentified. No fewer than 5.5 micrograms of total RNA were isolated from every sample. This sample is drawn from a study of blood T cells in healthy people across ages. Next came a second PCR, run for about 7 to 11 cycles, which used a sample-barcoded 5' primer along with a J-beta primer mix. All cDNA molecules were each tagged by a template-switch adaptor with 12 random nucleotides. In TCRdb, the 5' RACE reads were re-called with MiXCR into one record per CDR3 protein. The data hold 700,000 to 1,000,000 distinct CDR3 sequences, with around 42% observed a single time. Study results and caveats: Age showed a roughly linear inverse relationship with TCR beta diversity per million T cells.

The sequencing input was blood. The receptor's source is a man aged 55 to 70 in good health.

The CDR3 DNA is TGCGCCAGCAGCCAGGCAGGGGTGGCGAACACTGAAGCTTTCTTT. Protein sequence: CASSQAGVANTEAFF. The V and J genes are TRBV4-3 and TRBJ1-1, with a tentative D call TRBD1 (6 bases). V was cut by 3 bases and J by 1 base, with 12 bases left in between. Germline CDR1 LGHNA, CDR2 YSLEER. The CDR3 covers 15 residues.